This record looks at one TCR beta chain sequence and its context. This record comes from a study of control samples from healthy donors and cancer patients. Assay: immunoSEQ multiplex PCR; the TCRdb copy retains only in-frame clones and omits some. Counted here are about 140,000 clones, 88% occurring once; the ten biggest clones make up approximately 1.8%. This sequence was found in a young man in good health. Sequencing input: blood.

The CDR3 spells CASSWRGFNYEQYF. As DNA, the CDR3 is TGCGCCAGCAGCTGGAGGGGGTTTAACTACGAGCAGTACTTC. This chain joins TRBV5-1 and TRBJ2-7; D assignment may be TRBD1 or TRBD2 (6 bases each). Trimming removed 3 bases from V and 3 bases from J, with 13 bases in between. Germline assignment: CDR1 SGHRS and CDR2 YFSETQ. The CDR3 loop spans 14 amino acids. Looking up the rest from reference TRBV5-1 and TRBJ2-7 gives the full variable domain: KAGVTQTPRYLIKTRGQQVTLSCSPISGHRSVSWYQQTPGQGLQFLFEYFSETQRNKGNFPGRFSGRQFSNSRSEMNVSTLELGDSALYLCASSWRGFNYEQYFGPGTRLTVT.